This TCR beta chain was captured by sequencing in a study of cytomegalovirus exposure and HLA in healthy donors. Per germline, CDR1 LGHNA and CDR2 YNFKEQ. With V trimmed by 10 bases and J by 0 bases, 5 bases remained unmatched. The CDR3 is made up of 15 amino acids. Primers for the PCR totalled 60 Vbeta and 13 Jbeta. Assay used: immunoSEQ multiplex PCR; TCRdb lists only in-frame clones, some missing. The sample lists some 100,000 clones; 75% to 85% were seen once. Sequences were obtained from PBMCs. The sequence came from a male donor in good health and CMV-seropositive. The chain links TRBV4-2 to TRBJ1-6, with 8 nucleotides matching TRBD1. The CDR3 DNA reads TGTGCCACTCGACAGGGGAGCTCCTATAATTCACCCCTCCACTTT. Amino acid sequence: CATRQGSSYNSPLHF.